This T cell receptor beta chain was sequenced during a study of technical replicates of blood from a few donors. TCRdb's table, derived via immunoSEQ multiplex PCR, lists solely in-frame clones and lacks some. In the table there are more than 70,000 clones, just under 97% of which are singletons. From germline, CDR1 is LNHDA and CDR2 SQIVND (reference sequence). The CDR3 extends over 18 amino acids. The V segment lost 0 bases and the J segment 5 bases; nucleotides outside the gene matches: 9. The clonotype comes from a human donor in good health. The specimen sequenced was T cells isolated from PBMCs. The chain employs TRBV19 and TRBJ2-2; 10 bases agree with TRBD2. CDR3 protein: CASSIDLLAGGSTGELFF. CDR3 bases: TGTGCCAGTAGTATAGATCTATTAGCGGGAGGTTCTACCGGGGAGCTGTTTTTT.